The sequence of this T cell receptor (beta chain) was determined in a study of cytomegalovirus exposure and HLA in healthy donors. Study-level points and caveats: The authors listed approximately 160 TCR beta chains as cytomegalovirus-associated. Among donors in an Asian-associated ancestry cluster, a later analysis reportedly found fewer N-insertions than the roughly 680-donor mean.

The length of the CDR3 is 16 residues. CDR1 SGHRS and CDR2 YFSETQ come from the germline V gene. J lost 5 bases, V lost 5 bases, and 11 bases had no gene match. A multiplex PCR was run with 60 Vbeta primers and 13 Jbeta primers. Sequencing was performed with immunoSEQ multiplex PCR; in TCRdb, only in-frame clones are kept and a portion is missing. Among about 160,000 clones, roughly three quarters were seen once, and the ten largest hold 7.1%. With regard to this clone: The antigen is undetermined.

The origin of this receptor is a man aged 40-50 years in good health and CMV-seropositive. The sequenced material came from PBMCs. J is TRBJ2-1 and V is TRBV5-1; 9 bases fit TRBD1. DNA of the CDR3: TGCGCCAGCAGTCAAATCACCGGGACAGGGAACAATGAGCAGTTCTTC. Translating gives CASSQITGTGNNEQFF.